One sample yielded the 25 T cell receptor beta chains listed below, sequenced in a study of beta chain features in type 1 diabetes. Regarding the study as a whole: Moderately but significantly shorter TCRB CDR3s were found in Type 1 diabetes patients in all four CD4+ subsets.

Their target antigens are unknown. Every bit of the isolated RNA underwent reverse transcription, so sequencing read expressed TCRB transcripts. Sequencing used immunoSEQ multiplex PCR; TCRdb keeps in-frame clones, though not all of them. The sample contains about 120,000 clones, about 16% of which appear only once. The sequenced sample consisted of central memory CD4+ T cells from blood. The source is a man aged 25 to 40 with type 1 diabetes.

This clone was seen repeatedly, ten times or more. The DNA of the CDR3 is TGTGCCAGCAGCTTAGGTTTCGACTATGGCTACACCTTC. The encoded protein is CASSLGFDYGYTF. The chain couples TRBV5-5 to TRBJ1-2; D remains unclear. V was pared by 2 bases and J by 3 bases, with 8 bases between. In germline, CDR1 is SGHKS, CDR2 YYEKEE (reference sequence). The CDR3 has 13 amino acids.

The chain joins TRBV27 to TRBJ2-4; TRBD1 aligns across 8 bases. The CDR3 consists of 13 residues. Germline values: CDR1 MNHEY, CDR2 SMNVEV (reference sequence). V dropped 6 bases and J dropped 8; count of bases not matched to a gene: 6. This chain's CDR3 is CASRQDRDYIQYF. In DNA form, the CDR3 reads TGTGCCAGCAGACAGGACAGGGATTACATTCAGTACTTC.

Only a few counts were recorded for this clone. The chain has TRBV9 and TRBJ1-1; D is undetermined. V lost 0 bases to trimming and J lost 5 bases, with 8 bases between them. Germline assignment: CDR1 SGDLS and CDR2 YYNGEE. The CDR3 length is 13 residues. In DNA form, the CDR3 reads TGTGCCAGCAGCGTAGAGCCCCAGACTGAAGCTTTCTTT. The encoded protein is CASSVEPQTEAFF.

The CDR3: CSVAEQANEKLFF. The CDR3 coding sequence is TGCAGCGTTGCGGAGCAGGCTAATGAAAAACTGTTTTTT. The rearrangement links TRBV29-1 to TRBJ1-4; D remains ambiguous. The length of the CDR3 is 13 residues. CDR1 SQVTM and CDR2 ANQGSEA come from the germline V gene. V shed 4 bases and J shed 3 bases, with 9 bases lying between them.

V and J are TRBV7-2 and TRBJ2-3; 7 positions agree with TRBD2. Germline V gene data show CDR1 as SGHTA and CDR2 as FQGNSA. The CDR3 has 16 amino acids. The J segment lost 0 bases and the V segment lost 2 bases, leaving 5 bases of the junction unmatched. DNA for the CDR3: TGTGCCAGCAGCTTAAACCCTAGCGGAAGCACAGATACGCAGTATTTT. It codes for CASSLNPSGSTDTQYF.

In this sample, this clone turned up a few times. V usage is TRBV14 and J usage is TRBJ2-5; 7 positions agree with TRBD1. CDR1 is SGHDN, CDR2 FVKESK, per germline. This CDR3 contains 15 residues. The J segment lost 5 bases and the V segment lost 0 bases, leaving 6 bases of the junction unmatched. The chain's CDR3 is CASSQEFRGQETQYF. The CDR3 bases are TGTGCCAGCAGCCAAGAGTTCCGGGGACAGGAGACCCAGTACTTC.

This clone has at least ten counts. The rearrangement joins TRBV7-2 to TRBJ1-2, with a possible D match to TRBD1 (5 bases). V lost 1 base and J lost 6, with 9 bases in between. Germline CDR1 SGHTA, CDR2 FQGNSA. This CDR3 contains 13 residues. In DNA, the CDR3 is TGTGCCAGCAGCTTAGAGTCAGGGAATGGCTACACCTTC. It is translated as CASSLESGNGYTF. The full variable domain, its missing parts supplied by reference TRBV7-2 and TRBJ1-2, is GAGVSQSPSNKVTEKGKDVELRCDPISGHTALYWYRQSLGQGLEFLIYFQGNSAPDKSGLPSDRFSAERTGGSVSTLTIQRTQQEDSAVYLCASSLESGNGYTFGSGTRLTVV.

This clone was detected a few times. The gene calls are TRBV6-5 and TRBJ2-7, with 7 bases identical to TRBD1. This CDR3 comprises 15 residues. The ends lost 5 bases at V and 3 bases at J; junction bases unmatched: 10. CDR1 is MNHEY and CDR2 is SVGAGI in the germline V gene. CDR3 nucleotide sequence: TGTGCCAGCAGTCCGCCAGGGGGTAAGGACTACGAGCAGTACTTC. Its translation: CASSPPGGKDYEQYF.

V gene TRBV7-8 combines with J gene TRBJ2-5, with no clear D. In germline, CDR1 is SGHVS, CDR2 FQNEAQ. The CDR3 runs to 14 residues. V was cut by 3 bases and J by 0 bases, with 8 bases left in between. CDR3 region: CASSLGSNQETQYF. The CDR3 coding sequence is TGTGCCAGCAGCTTGGGAAGCAACCAAGAGACCCAGTACTTC.

This clone came up a few times. V is TRBV28 and J is TRBJ2-3; possibly TRBD1 for D (5 bases). V lost 5 bases to trimming and J lost 10 bases, with 10 bases between them. Germline V lookup: CDR1 MDHEN, CDR2 SYDVKM. The CDR3 runs to 11 residues. The CDR3 sequence is CASSLEGAQYF. The DNA of the CDR3 is TGTGCCAGCAGTCTCGAAGGGGCGCAGTATTTT.

The CDR3 reads CASSTRTTQYF. CDR3 DNA sequence: TGTGCCAGCAGCACCCGTACTACGCAGTATTTT. V is TRBV21-1 and J is TRBJ2-3. TRBV21-1 counts as a pseudogene. This CDR3 is 11 amino acids long.

This clone has more than one count but fewer than ten. The rearrangement joins TRBV5-1 to TRBJ2-1, with 7 bases matching TRBD2. Trimming removed 4 bases from V and 10 bases from J; junction bases left unmatched: 5. CDR1 and CDR2 from the germline V gene are SGHRS and YFSETQ. The CDR3 extends over 12 amino acids. In DNA, the CDR3 is TGCGCCAGCAGCGGAGGGGAGGGCGAGCAGTTCTTC. Its protein product is CASSGGEGEQFF.

This clone was seen a few times. The rearrangement uses TRBV7-2 and TRBJ1-2, with 7 bases aligning to TRBD1. This CDR3 contains 14 residues. Germline lookup yields CDR1 SGHTA and CDR2 FQGNSA. V gave up 5 bases and J gave up 7 bases; unmatched junction bases: 10. In nucleotides, the CDR3 is TGTGCCAGCAGCCCTTTACAGGGGACGAGTGGCTACACCTTC. Translation: CASSPLQGTSGYTF.

This clone showed up many times. The V gene is TRBV18, the J gene TRBJ1-2, with D hard to call. The CDR3 loop spans 14 amino acids. V gave up 0 bases and J gave up 2 bases, with 7 bases separating them. In germline, CDR1 is KGHSH, CDR2 LQKENI. The CDR3 is CASSPPGQNYGYTF. For the CDR3, the DNA is TGTGCCAGCTCACCACCGGGTCAGAACTATGGCTACACCTTC.

This clone was seen a handful of times. V usage is TRBV4-2 and J usage is TRBJ2-1, with 9 positions matching TRBD1. In germline, CDR1 is LGHNA, CDR2 YNFKEQ. Trimming cost V 0 bases and J 7 bases; bases outside gene matches: 10. The CDR3 has 17 residues. The CDR3 loop reads CASSQDPAQGAVNEQFF. The DNA of the CDR3 is TGTGCCAGCAGCCAAGACCCCGCACAGGGGGCCGTGAATGAGCAGTTCTTC.

This clone was detected a few times. The chain couples TRBV4-1 to TRBJ1-2; D is unresolved. V lost 3 bases and J lost 0, with 11 bases in between. The CDR3 runs 15 residues. The germline CDR1 and CDR2 sequences are MGHRA and YSYEKL. This CDR3 is CASSHPPISNYGYTF. CDR3 coding DNA: TGCGCCAGCAGCCATCCGCCCATCTCTAACTATGGCTACACCTTC.

In this sample, this clone turned up a few times. The chain links TRBV11-3 to TRBJ2-1; unclear D gene. Trimming removed 5 bases at V and 0 bases at J, with 8 bases between. The CDR3 covers 14 residues. Germline CDR1 and CDR2: SGHNT and YENEEA. CDR3 protein: CASSPGRSYNEQFF. CDR3 DNA: TGTGCCAGCAGCCCCGGGCGCTCCTACAATGAGCAGTTCTTC.

V is TRBV30 and J is TRBJ1-5, with TRBD1 matching over 8 bases. Per the germline V gene, CDR1 is GTSNPN and CDR2 is SVGIG (reference sequence). This CDR3 is 14 amino acids long. Trimming took 2 bases from V and 8 from J; bases not matched to a gene: 8. The CDR3 sequence is CAWSTGGVVKPQHF. As DNA, the CDR3 is TGTGCCTGGAGTACAGGGGGGGTCGTAAAGCCCCAGCATTTT.

V and J are TRBV9 and TRBJ2-6; D may be TRBD2 (5 bases). The CDR3 covers 16 residues. The germline CDR1 and CDR2 sequences are SGDLS and YYNGEE. Between the trimmed V and J ends, which lost 0 bases and 0 bases, there was a span of 7 bases. CDR3 residues: CASSVAGSSGANVLTF. For the CDR3, the DNA is TGTGCCAGCAGCGTAGCGGGAAGCTCTGGGGCCAACGTCCTGACTTTC.

The chain is built from TRBV28 and TRBJ1-1; D unresolved. There are 14 residues in the CDR3. With 1 base removed from V and 5 bases from J, the gap between germline ends came to 11 bases. Germline V gene data show CDR1 as MDHEN and CDR2 as SYDVKM. The DNA of the CDR3 is TGTGCCAGCAGTTTATCCCAATTTTGGACTGAAGCTTTCTTT. It codes for CASSLSQFWTEAFF.

The chain carries TRBV4-2 and TRBJ1-2, with TRBD1 as a possible D gene (5 bases). V was cut by 0 bases and J by 8 bases, with 10 bases left in between. Germline V lookup: CDR1 LGHNA, CDR2 YNFKEQ. This CDR3 has 13 residues. This CDR3 reads CASSQDLGDGYTF. The CDR3 nucleotides read TGTGCCAGCAGCCAAGACTTAGGGGACGGCTACACCTTC.

This chain links TRBV15 with TRBJ2-7, with D perhaps TRBD1 (5 bases). The CDR3 is 15 residues long. Germline assignment: CDR1 LNHNV and CDR2 YYDKDF (reference sequence). V was pared by 0 bases and J by 9 bases, with 18 bases between. This CDR3 reads CATSRDQGSLEGQYF. The CDR3 nucleotides read TGTGCCACCAGCAGAGATCAGGGCTCCCTCGAAGGGCAGTACTTC. The full variable domain, its missing parts supplied by reference TRBV15 and TRBJ2-7, is DAMVIQNPRYQVTQFGKPVTLSCSQTLNHNVMYWYQQKSSQAPKLLFHYYDKDFNNEADTPDNFQSRRPNTSFCFLDIRSPGLGDTAMYLCATSRDQGSLEGQYFGPGTRLTVT.

This rearrangement joins TRBV5-1 to TRBJ2-7, with no clear D. Germline CDR1 SGHRS, CDR2 YFSETQ. The V and J ends lost 5 bases and 2 bases respectively, with 8 bases between them. The CDR3 contains 12 residues. The CDR3 DNA is TGCGCCAGCAGGGGGTTTACCTACGAGCAGTACTTC. Its protein product is CASRGFTYEQYF. The whole variable domain, remainder taken from reference TRBV5-1 and TRBJ2-7, is KAGVTQTPRYLIKTRGQQVTLSCSPISGHRSVSWYQQTPGQGLQFLFEYFSETQRNKGNFPGRFSGRQFSNSRSEMNVSTLELGDSALYLCASRGFTYEQYFGPGTRLTVT.

V gene TRBV5-4 combines with J gene TRBJ2-7, with D possibly matching TRBD1 (5 bases). Looked up from germline, CDR1 is SGHNT and CDR2 is YYREEE (reference sequence). The CDR3 has 15 residues. With 0 bases removed from V and 12 bases from J, the gap between germline ends came to 22 bases. DNA for the CDR3: TGTGCCAGCAGCTTGGCCGGCAGTTTTGGGGCTGGTCTGTACTTC. This codes for CASSLAGSFGAGLYF.

The chain is built from TRBV9 and TRBJ1-3, with unresolved D. V was shortened by 0 bases and J by 2 bases, with 9 bases between the two germline ends. CDR1 is SGDLS, CDR2 YYNGEE, per germline. This CDR3 contains 15 residues. CDR3 DNA sequence: TGTGCCAGCAGCGTAGAAGGAGGGACTGGAAACACCATATATTTT. This encodes CASSVEGGTGNTIYF.